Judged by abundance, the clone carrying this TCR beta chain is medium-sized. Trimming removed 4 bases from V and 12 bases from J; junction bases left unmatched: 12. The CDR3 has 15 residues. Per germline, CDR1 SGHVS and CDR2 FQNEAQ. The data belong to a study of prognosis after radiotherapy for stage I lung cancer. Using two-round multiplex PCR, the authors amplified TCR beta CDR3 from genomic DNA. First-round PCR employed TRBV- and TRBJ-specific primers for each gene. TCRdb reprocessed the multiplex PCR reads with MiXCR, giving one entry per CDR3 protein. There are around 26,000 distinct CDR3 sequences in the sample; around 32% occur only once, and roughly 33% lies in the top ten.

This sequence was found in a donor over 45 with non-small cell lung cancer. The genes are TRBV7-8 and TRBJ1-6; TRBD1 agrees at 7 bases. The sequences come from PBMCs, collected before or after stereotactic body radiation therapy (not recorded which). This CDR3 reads CASSSRQGPSIPLHF. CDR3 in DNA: TGTGCCAGCAGCTCCCGACAGGGTCCATCAATACCCCTCCACTTT.